The 8 T cell receptor beta chains below all came from one sample that was sequenced in a study of breast tumors, draining lymph nodes, adjacent tissues. TCRdb reanalysed the multiplex PCR reads using MiXCR and keeps one entry per CDR3 protein. The sample shows 83,000 or so distinct CDR3 sequences, about 21% of them seen only once. Axillary draining lymph nodes of breast cancer patients supplied the node samples. The sequenced material came from axillary lymph node tissue. These receptor sequences come from a female donor with breast cancer. Some clones in this sample may be carry-over from other donors' samples.

This clonotype was observed at least ten times. This chain uses TRBV6-2 or TRBV6-3 with TRBJ2-2, with 12 bases identical to TRBD1. The junction had 6 bases not matched to a gene; V was cut back by 8 bases and J by 5 bases. Germline CDR1 MNHEY, CDR2 SVGEGT. This CDR3 has 15 amino acids. The chain's CDR3 is CASWGQGAKTGELFF. The CDR3 nucleotides read TGTGCCAGCTGGGGACAGGGGGCTAAAACCGGGGAGCTGTTTTTT.

This clonotype was seen ten or more times. The chain combines TRBV7-2 with TRBJ1-4, with D uncertain. Per germline, CDR1 SGHTA and CDR2 FQGNSA. The germline V and J ends were trimmed by 5 bases and 3 bases, with 7 bases remaining between them. The CDR3 runs to 13 residues. CDR3: CASSREPNEKLFF. DNA for the CDR3: TGTGCCAGCAGCAGGGAACCTAATGAAAAACTGTTTTTT.

This clonotype has just a few counts. This sequence joins TRBV28 and TRBJ1-5; possibly TRBD1 for D (5 bases). The CDR3 spans 12 residues. Trimming left V 8 bases short and J 7 bases short, with 12 bases between. Germline V lookup: CDR1 MDHEN, CDR2 SYDVKM. The CDR3 region has the DNA TGTGCCAGCGACAGAGAGGGGCAGCCCCAGCATTTT. Protein sequence: CASDREGQPQHF.

This clonotype was seen ten or more times. The chain couples TRBV29-1 to TRBJ2-3, with a weak D call TRBD1 (6 bases). V lost 3 bases and J lost 5, with 18 bases in between. Germline CDR1 and CDR2: SQVTM and ANQGSEA. The CDR3 length is 15 residues. In DNA, the CDR3 is TGCAGCGTTGAGGCTCCCAGGGGATTGAAAGATACGCAGTATTTT. Translating gives CSVEAPRGLKDTQYF.

There are many counts of this clonotype. The chain is built from TRBV7-2 and TRBJ2-2, with 7 bases identical to TRBD2. CDR3 length: 16 amino acids. The germline CDR1 and CDR2 sequences are SGHTA and FQGNSA. The V gene end was trimmed by 4 bases and the J gene end by 1 base; junction bases not matched to a gene: 6. DNA for the CDR3: TGTGCCAGCAGCTCCCCCCTAGCGGAGAACACCGGGGAGCTGTTTTTT. Translated, it gives CASSSPLAENTGELFF. The whole variable domain, remainder taken from reference TRBV7-2 and TRBJ2-2, is GAGVSQSPSNKVTEKGKDVELRCDPISGHTALYWYRQSLGQGLEFLIYFQGNSAPDKSGLPSDRFSAERTGGSVSTLTIQRTQQEDSAVYLCASSSPLAENTGELFFGEGSRLTVL.

As to this clonotype: The junction departs from germline at one end; a sequencing error may be responsible. The CDR3: CACRPPYPPRTSGRAFIF. The CDR3 nucleotides are TGTGCCTGCAGACCACCTTATCCACCGAGGACTAGCGGGAGGGCCTTCATCTTC. The chain is built from TRBV6-2 or TRBV6-3 and TRBJ2-1, with TRBD2 identical over 15 bases. This CDR3 has 18 amino acids. The germline gives CDR1 MNHEY, CDR2 SVGEGT.

To note about this clonotype: A much larger clone lies one base from this, so it may be a read error. The genes are TRBV4-1 and TRBJ1-2; TRBD1 might be the D (5 bases). This CDR3 has 14 residues. CDR1 and CDR2 (germline): MGHRA, YSYEKL. Between the trimmed V and J ends, which lost 5 bases and 4 bases, there was a span of 14 bases. CDR3 DNA: TGCGCCAGCAGCGCCGGGGCGCCGGCCTATGGCTACACCTTC. Its translation is CASSAGAPAYGYTF.

Many counts were recorded for this clonotype. The V gene is TRBV7-2, the J gene TRBJ1-2; D gene ambiguous. This CDR3 is 13 amino acids long. V lost 5 bases, J lost 6 bases, and 13 bases lay in between. CDR1 and CDR2 from the germline V gene are SGHTA and FQGNSA. Here the CDR3 reads CASSVQHGDGYTF. The CDR3 DNA reads as TGTGCCAGCAGCGTACAACATGGGGATGGCTACACCTTC.